A single sample gave rise to the 28 T cell receptor beta chains below, sequenced in a study of regulatory T cells in long-lasting Graves disease. Time point of the sample: persistent/refractory GD, antithyroid drugs over 5 years with positive TRAb. Extracted RNA from PBMCs served as the source of the TCR library. With iRepertoire HTBI primers and Arm-PCR of CDR3 regions, TCR beta libraries were built. Via MiXCR, TCRdb re-called the multiplex PCR reads, giving one row per CDR3 protein. The sample yields over 350,000 distinct CDR3 sequences, roughly 20% seen once. Specimen: peripheral blood mononuclear cells (PBMCs), collected when the disease was refractory, from a patient treated with antithyroid drugs. All receptors derive from a female donor with Graves disease.

At least ten counts were recorded for this clonotype. The chain has TRBV2 and TRBJ2-7, with TRBD2 matching over 7 bases. Trimming at V came to 8 bases and at J to 0 bases, leaving 4 bases not matched to a gene. This CDR3 has 13 amino acids. Germline loops: CDR1 SNHLY, CDR2 FYNNEI. CDR3 in DNA: TGTGCCAGCGAACTAGCGATCTCCTACGAGCAGTACTTC. This gives the protein CASELAISYEQYF.

The gene calls are TRBV15 and TRBJ2-5; maybe TRBD1 (6 bases). This CDR3 region has 16 residues. From germline, CDR1 is LNHNV and CDR2 YYDKDF (reference sequence). Between the trimmed V and J ends, which lost 0 bases and 5 bases, there was a span of 16 bases. In nucleotides, the CDR3 is TGTGCCACCAGCAGAGATGGGTCAGGGGTTCGGGAGACCCAGTACTTC. It yields the protein CATSRDGSGVRETQYF.

There are many counts of this clonotype. J is TRBJ2-5 and V is TRBV2; D unresolved. Germline lookup yields CDR1 SNHLY and CDR2 FYNNEI. There are 13 residues in the CDR3. V was shortened by 3 bases and J by 5 bases, with 10 bases between the two germline ends. The CDR3 nucleotides read TGTGCCAGCAGTGACCCAGGTTGGGAGACCCAGTACTTC. This translates into CASSDPGWETQYF.

This clonotype was counted ten times or more. The CDR3 region is CAWSLTEDTEAFF. The CDR3 coding sequence is TGTGCCTGGAGTTTGACCGAGGACACTGAAGCTTTCTTT. This sequence joins TRBV30 and TRBJ1-1; D remains unclear. Germline CDR1 GTSNPN, CDR2 SVGIG (reference sequence). Trimming stripped 2 bases from V and 3 bases from J, with 10 bases between. The CDR3 sequence is 13 residues long.

A few counts support this clonotype. The J gene is TRBJ1-6, the V gene TRBV11-2; 7 bases line up with TRBD1. The CDR3 spans 15 residues. The V segment lost 3 bases and the J segment 7 bases; nucleotides outside the gene matches: 6. Germline values: CDR1 SGHAT, CDR2 FQNNGV. CDR3: CASSLLGGRNSPLHF. The CDR3 region has the DNA TGTGCCAGCAGCTTGCTAGGGGGCAGGAATTCACCCCTCCACTTT.

This clonotype has at least ten counts. This chain joins TRBV28 and TRBJ1-2; 8 bases are a match to TRBD1. V shed 5 bases, J shed 8 bases, and the junction held 7 bases outside the gene matches. The CDR3 is 13 amino acids. Per the germline V gene, CDR1 is MDHEN and CDR2 is SYDVKM. The CDR3 is CASSPDRVLGYTF. The CDR3 DNA reads TGTGCCAGCAGTCCGGACAGGGTATTAGGCTACACCTTC.

This clonotype was counted many times. The chain is built from TRBV11-2 and TRBJ2-7, with 8 bases aligning to TRBD1. Germline trimming cut 4 bases from V and 5 bases from J; bases unmatched to any gene: 10. Germline V gene lookup returns CDR1 SGHAT and CDR2 FQNNGV. CDR3 size: 15 residues. The CDR3 nucleotides are TGTGCCAGCAGCTCTCAGGGGGCGGCACGGGACGAGCAGTACTTC. Protein: CASSSQGAARDEQYF. The full variable domain, rest sourced from reference TRBV11-2 and TRBJ2-7, is EAGVAQSPRYKIIEKRQSVAFWCNPISGHATLYWYQQILGQGPKLLIQFQNNGVVDDSQLPKDRFSAERLKGVDSTLKIQPAKLEDSAVYLCASSSQGAARDEQYFGPGTRLTVT.

For this clonotype: A much larger clone differs by one base, so this may be a read error. V is TRBV7-2 and J is TRBJ2-5; D uncertain. Germline loops: CDR1 SGHTA, CDR2 FQGNSA. This CDR3 has 13 residues. The CDR3 here is CASSFQIQESQYF. Here the CDR3 DNA reads TGTGCCAGCAGCTTTCAGATCCAAGAGAGCCAGTACTTC.

This clonotype was seen at least ten times. The chain combines TRBV28 with TRBJ1-4; no definite D call. CDR3 length equals 14 residues. Trimming left V 7 bases short and J 9 bases short, with 18 bases between. Germline V lookup: CDR1 MDHEN, CDR2 SYDVKM. The CDR3, as DNA: TGTGCCAGCACCCCGGGAGGCGTTTCTCAAAAACTGTTTTTT. The encoded protein is CASTPGGVSQKLFF.

This clonotype was counted many times. The chain joins TRBV11-2 to TRBJ2-7, with 8 positions matching TRBD2. Germline V gene data show CDR1 as SGHAT and CDR2 as FQNNGV. V trimming: 5 bases; J trimming: 0 bases; junction bases outside the gene matches: 6. The CDR3 covers 15 residues. The CDR3, as DNA: TGTGCCAGCAGCCGCACGGGAGGGCGCTCCTACGAGCAGTACTTC. Protein product: CASSRTGGRSYEQYF.

This clonotype was counted ten times or more. The chain recombines TRBV12-3 or TRBV12-4 with TRBJ2-7; 11 bases agree with TRBD2. V shed 5 bases and J 3 bases; nucleotides not matched to a gene: 3. This CDR3 region has 14 residues. CDR3 bases: TGTGCCAGCAGTACCGGGACTAGCGGCTACGAGCAGTACTTC. Protein: CASSTGTSGYEQYF.

This clonotype was seen at least ten times. CDR3 residues: CASSQDWREFQETQYF. For the CDR3, the DNA is TGTGCCAGCAGCCAAGATTGGCGGGAGTTTCAAGAGACCCAGTACTTC. The chain has TRBV3-1 and TRBJ2-5; 7 bases map to TRBD2. The V segment lost 0 bases and the J segment 2 bases; nucleotides outside the gene matches: 6. The CDR3 runs 16 residues. Germline V gene sequence: CDR1 LGHDT, CDR2 YNNKEL (reference sequence).

This clonotype showed up just a few times. The chain links TRBV11-2 to TRBJ1-1; 9 bases align to TRBD1. This CDR3 contains 14 residues. The germline CDR1 and CDR2 sequences are SGHAT and FQNNGV. After removal of 5 bases from V and 4 bases from J, the junction contained 5 bases not matched to a gene. CDR3 DNA sequence: TGTGCCAGCAGCCTGGGACAGGGTCCCACTGAAGCTTTCTTT. Translation: CASSLGQGPTEAFF.

Only a few counts were recorded for this clonotype. The chain couples TRBV3-1 to TRBJ1-5, with D possibly TRBD1 on 6 matching bases. V was cut by 6 bases and J by 4 bases, with 10 bases left in between. The CDR3 extends over 13 amino acids. The germline gives CDR1 LGHDT, CDR2 YNNKEL (reference sequence). Written as DNA, the CDR3 is TGTGCCAGCAGTACAGGGCATAATCAGCCCCAGCATTTT. This encodes CASSTGHNQPQHF.

The table lists this clonotype with many counts. The chain uses TRBV7-9 and TRBJ2-5; D is undetermined. This CDR3 comprises 15 residues. The germline CDR1 and CDR2 sequences are SEHNR and FQNEAQ (reference sequence). The V gene lost 4 bases and the J gene lost 5 bases, with 17 bases spanning the gap. DNA of the CDR3: TGTGCCAGCAGCTCCCAGCTCGGAGTTGGGGAGACCCAGTACTTC. Amino acid sequence: CASSSQLGVGETQYF.

The chain links TRBV28 to TRBJ2-1, with D hard to call. The V gene lost 4 bases and the J gene lost 4 bases, with 11 bases spanning the gap. Germline V gives CDR1 MDHEN, CDR2 SYDVKM. The CDR3 runs to 14 residues. The CDR3 DNA reads as TGTGCCAGCAGTTCCCAGACACCTTACAATGAGCAGTTCTTC. Its translation: CASSSQTPYNEQFF.

There are many counts of this clonotype. The rearrangement links TRBV10-1 to TRBJ1-2; TRBD1 matches at 9 bases. This CDR3 region has 14 residues. The V gene end was trimmed by 7 bases and the J gene end by 8 bases; junction bases not matched to a gene: 11. CDR1 is WNHNN, CDR2 SYGVQD, per germline (reference sequence). CDR3 residues: CASTPGTGPDGYTF. In nucleotides, the CDR3 is TGCGCCAGCACTCCTGGGACAGGGCCCGACGGCTACACCTTC.

V is TRBV29-1 and J is TRBJ2-5; 8 bases match TRBD2. J was trimmed by 1 base and V by 2 bases; bases with no gene match: 6. Germline CDR1 SQVTM, CDR2 ANQGSEA. The CDR3 consists of 15 residues. The CDR3 DNA sequence: TGCAGCGTTGAACGTAGCGGGAACTTCCAAGAGACCCAGTACTTC. Its protein product is CSVERSGNFQETQYF.

In this sample, this clonotype turned up many times. The V call is TRBV3-1, the J call TRBJ1-4, with TRBD1 identical over 9 bases. The CDR3 length is 15 residues. From germline, CDR1 is LGHDT and CDR2 YNNKEL (reference sequence). The V and J ends lost 8 bases and 7 bases, in that order; junction bases with no gene match: 11. This CDR3 reads CASGTGRIGSEKLFF. The DNA for the CDR3 is TGTGCCAGCGGGACAGGGAGGATTGGAAGTGAAAAACTGTTTTTT.

This clonotype was counted only a few times. J is TRBJ2-7 and V is TRBV5-1; D is perhaps TRBD1 or TRBD2 (6 bases each). CDR3 size: 18 residues. Germline-derived CDR1 and CDR2 are SGHRS and YFSETQ. The V end was cut by 1 base, the J end by 0 bases, with 20 bases between. The CDR3 here is CASSLPQGGLASSYEQYF. The CDR3 DNA is TGCGCCAGCAGCTTGCCGCAAGGGGGTCTAGCGAGCTCCTACGAGCAGTACTTC.

This clonotype was found a few times. The chain couples TRBV24-1 to TRBJ1-5, with TRBD1 matching over 7 bases. V shed 6 bases, J shed 2 bases, and the junction held 6 bases outside the gene matches. Germline V lookup: CDR1 KGHDR, CDR2 SFDVKD. This CDR3 contains 15 residues. CDR3 region: CATSPTGIGNQPQHF. CDR3 DNA sequence: TGTGCCACCAGTCCGACAGGGATTGGCAATCAGCCCCAGCATTTT.

V and J are TRBV7-6 and TRBJ1-4; perhaps TRBD1 as D (5 bases). Deletions cut 5 bases from V and 3 bases from J, with 16 bases between. Germline V gives CDR1 SGHVS, CDR2 FNYEAQ. This CDR3 comprises 16 residues. The CDR3 DNA reads as TGTGCCAGCAGCCCTCAACCGACAGTCTCTAATGAAAAACTGTTTTTT. Encoded protein: CASSPQPTVSNEKLFF.

This clonotype was seen only a few times. The chain recombines TRBV7-9 with TRBJ2-2; 9 bases map to TRBD1. Germline loops: CDR1 SEHNR, CDR2 FQNEAQ (reference sequence). The CDR3 totals 17 residues. V trimming: 1 base; J trimming: 3 bases; junction bases outside the gene matches: 6. The CDR3 DNA follows: TGTGCCAGCAGCTTAGGGGGGACAGGGTCGGACACCGGGGAGCTGTTTTTT. This translates into CASSLGGTGSDTGELFF.

The rearrangement joins TRBV6-5 to TRBJ2-7; 10 bases align to TRBD1. The length of the CDR3 is 14 residues. Germline-derived CDR1 and CDR2 are MNHEY and SVGAGI. The V gene end was trimmed by 2 bases and the J gene end by 5 bases; junction bases not matched to a gene: 3. CDR3 loop: CASSYKGTGDEQYF. CDR3 sequence (DNA): TGTGCCAGCAGTTACAAAGGGACAGGGGACGAGCAGTACTTC.

There are many counts of this clonotype. The chain uses TRBV2 and TRBJ2-4; TRBD2 matches at 13 bases. The CDR3 extends over 12 amino acids. Germline loops: CDR1 SNHLY, CDR2 FYNNEI. V gave up 4 bases and J gave up 15 bases; unmatched junction bases: 3. For the CDR3, the DNA is TGTGCCAGCAGTGGGACTAGCGGGAGAATGTACTTC. This encodes CASSGTSGRMYF.

The chain couples TRBV10-2 to TRBJ2-7; D perhaps matches TRBD1 (6 bases). Trimming cost V 10 bases and J 1 base, with 14 bases left between them. Germline assignment: CDR1 WSHSY and CDR2 SAAADI. This CDR3 contains 13 residues. DNA for the CDR3: TGCGCCACATTCCAGGGGACATCCTACGAGCAGTACTTC. Its protein is CATFQGTSYEQYF.

This clonotype has only a few counts. This sequence joins TRBV29-1 and TRBJ2-2; D possibly corresponds to TRBD2 (6 bases). V was shortened by 5 bases and J by 0 bases, with 10 bases between the two germline ends. The CDR3 contains 14 residues. Germline V gene lookup returns CDR1 SQVTM and CDR2 ANQGSEA. CDR3 sequence: CSVHGTSNTGELFF. The CDR3 nucleotides read TGCAGCGTTCATGGGACTTCGAACACCGGGGAGCTGTTTTTT.

The CDR3 nucleotides are TGTGCCATCAGCAAGGACGGATCCTACGAGCAGTACTTC. Translation gives CAISKDGSYEQYF. V is TRBV10-3 and J is TRBJ2-7; D ambiguous. V dropped 6 bases and J dropped 1 base, with 10 bases sitting between them. Germline V gene data show CDR1 as ENHRY and CDR2 as SYGVKD. This CDR3 region has 13 residues.